The 10 T cell receptor beta chains below all came from one sample that was sequenced in a study of tissue T cells after allogeneic stem cell transplantation. Time point defined: mouse harvest day 7 after allogeneic transplant. Tail vein injection delivered 10^7 T-cell-depleted bone marrow cells and 10^6 splenic CD5+ T cells. Some clones are missing from TCRdb's copy, which holds only in-frame ones; the method was immunoSEQ multiplex PCR. The sample has under 3,000 clones, less than 55% seen once; the top ten hold around 27%. Sequenced input: spleen. The source of these receptors is a female BALB/c mouse given C57BL/6 T cells with graft-versus-host disease after an allogeneic hematopoietic cell transplant.

Judged by abundance, this clone is medium-sized. The germline and genes are mouse ones. The read halts 1 residue ahead of the CDR3 end, with the missing end drawn from the germline J gene. The V and J genes are TRBV13-3 and TRBJ2-1; tentative D call: TRBD1 (5 bases). V gave up 2 bases and J gave up 6 bases, with 6 bases separating them. The CDR3 runs to 12 residues. CDR1 is NNHDY, CDR2 SYVADS, per germline. The sequenced CDR3 bases are TGTGCCAGCAGTGACAGGGTTGCTGAGCAGTTC. Protein product: CASSDRVAEQF. The entire CDR3 protein reads CASSDRVAEQFF.

By sample share, this clone is large. Germline and genes: mouse. The CDR3 is cut off 1 residue early in the read; its end comes from the germline J gene. This rearrangement joins TRBV1 to TRBJ1-3, with unresolved D. The CDR3 consists of 15 residues. Germline-derived CDR1 and CDR2 are NSQYPW and LRSPGD (reference sequence). V was trimmed by 0 bases and J by 0 bases, leaving 6 bases between them. CDR3 sequence reads: CTCSADQNSGNTLYF. The CDR3 bases that were read are TGCACCTGCAGTGCAGATCAGAATTCTGGAAATACGCTCTAT.

A remark on this clone: All gene names here are mouse names. The read terminates 1 residue ahead of where the CDR3 ends, so the germline J gene completes it. The chain combines TRBV26 with TRBJ1-3; D is perhaps TRBD1 (5 bases). The germline V gene encodes CDR1 KGHPV and CDR2 FQNQEV (reference sequence). V lost 4 bases and J 0 bases, leaving 7 bases between the germline ends. The CDR3 has 14 amino acids. The CDR3 is CASSPRDSGNTLYF. The DNA read from the CDR3 is TGTGCCAGCAGTCCCAGGGATTCTGGAAATACGCTCTAT.

As concerns this clone: Gene names are mouse gene names. The read finishes 1 residue shy of the CDR3 end, and the germline J gene is used to complete it. This rearrangement joins TRBV20 to TRBJ2-3; D is uncertain. Per germline, CDR1 GFQATS and CDR2 STVNSAI. The CDR3 loop spans 14 amino acids. V was clipped by 1 base and J by 0 bases, with 8 bases between them. The CDR3 spells CGARAAGSAETLYF. CDR3 DNA (partial): TGTGGTGCTAGGGCGGCAGGAAGTGCAGAAACGCTGTAT.

As concerns this clone: Gene names are mouse gene names. The read stops 1 residue short of the end of the CDR3; the missing end is completed from the germline J gene. V usage is TRBV14 and J usage is TRBJ2-5; 9 nucleotides agree with TRBD2. V lost 5 bases and J lost 2; bases outside the gene matches: 6. Germline CDR1 is SGHDT and CDR2 is FRDEAV. CDR3 length: 15 residues. The part of the CDR3 DNA that was read is TGTGCCAGCAGCCGAACGGGACTGGGCCAAGACACCCAGTAC. It is translated as CASSRTGLGQDTQY. The whole CDR3 reads CASSRTGLGQDTQYF.

Worth noting for this clone: The gene symbols are mouse symbols. The read ends 1 residue shy of where the CDR3 ends; the end is completed using the germline J gene. The chain employs TRBV26 and TRBJ1-4, with D unclear. This CDR3 region has 12 residues. V lost 2 bases and J lost 5, with 3 bases in between. The germline V gene has CDR1 KGHPV and CDR2 FQNQEV (reference sequence). The CDR3 region is CASSLGNERLFF. The DNA read from the CDR3 is TGTGCCAGCAGTCTGGGGAACGAAAGATTATTT.

Worth noting for this clone: The gene names here belong to mouse. The read halts 1 residue ahead of the CDR3 end, with the missing end drawn from the germline J gene. The rearrangement uses TRBV26 and TRBJ2-4; TRBD1 might be the D (6 bases). The germline CDR1 and CDR2 sequences are KGHPV and FQNQEV (reference sequence). Trimming cost V 4 bases and J 0 bases, with 11 bases left between them. CDR3 length equals 15 residues. The CDR3 DNA, read in part, is TGTGCCAGCAGTCCGACCGGGACAAGTCAAAACACCTTGTAC. Its protein product is CASSPTGTSQNTLY. The full-length CDR3 reads as CASSPTGTSQNTLYF.

Concerning this clone itself: Each gene name is a mouse one. The read finishes 1 residue shy of the CDR3 end, and the germline J gene is used to complete it. This chain joins TRBV26 and TRBJ2-5; D is perhaps TRBD1 or TRBD2 (5 bases each). Germline V gene lookup returns CDR1 KGHPV and CDR2 FQNQEV (reference sequence). This CDR3 has 12 residues. Trimming stripped 4 bases from V and 5 bases from J, with 7 bases between. The CDR3: CASSPGTDTQYF. Incomplete CDR3 DNA: TGTGCCAGCAGTCCGGGGACAGACACCCAGTAC.

Notes on this clone: Mouse gene names and germline throughout. The DNA ends 1 residue before the CDR3 does, and the rest of the CDR3 is filled in from the germline J gene. This sequence joins TRBV12-1 and TRBJ1-2, with a possible D match to TRBD1 (5 bases). CDR3 size: 13 residues. Trimming pared 0 bases from V and 6 bases from J, leaving 10 bases between. The germline V gene has CDR1 SGHSN and CDR2 HYEKVE. The DNA read from the CDR3 is TGTGCCAGCTCTCTCGAGAGGGGCCCCGACTACACC. This encodes CASSLERGPDYT. The full CDR3 protein reads CASSLERGPDYTF.

As regards this clone: Germline and genes: mouse. The read finishes 1 residue shy of the CDR3 end, and the germline J gene is used to complete it. The V and J genes are TRBV26 and TRBJ1-4; D is possibly TRBD1 (5 bases). Germline CDR1 is KGHPV and CDR2 is FQNQEV (reference sequence). CDR3 length equals 16 residues. Deletions cut 0 bases from V and 7 bases from J, with 15 bases between. Incomplete CDR3 DNA: TGTGCCAGCAGTCTGTCGACGGCCAGGGCGGGCGAAAGATTATTT. This codes for CASSLSTARAGERLF. The whole CDR3 reads CASSLSTARAGERLFF.